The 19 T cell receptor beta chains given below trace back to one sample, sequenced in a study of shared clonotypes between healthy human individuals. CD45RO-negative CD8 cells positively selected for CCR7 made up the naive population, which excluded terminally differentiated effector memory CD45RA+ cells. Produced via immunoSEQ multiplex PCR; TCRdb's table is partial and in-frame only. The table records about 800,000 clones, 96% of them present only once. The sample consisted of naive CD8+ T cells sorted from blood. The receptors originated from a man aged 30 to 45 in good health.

The CDR3 DNA sequence: TGTGCCAGCAGAGGGGAGGGCTATGGCTACACCTTC. Protein sequence: CASRGEGYGYTF. This chain uses TRBV6-1 with TRBJ1-2, with D perhaps matching TRBD1 (5 bases). The ends were cut back, 6 bases at V and 4 bases at J, with 9 bases in the middle. CDR1 MNHNS and CDR2 SASEGT come from the germline V gene. This CDR3 is built from 12 residues.

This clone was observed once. CDR3 sequence reads: CASRLSGETQYF. CDR3 sequence (DNA): TGTGCCAGCAGGCTAAGTGGAGAGACCCAGTACTTC. This rearrangement joins TRBV7-9 to TRBJ2-5; no clear D. This CDR3 is 12 amino acids long. Germline assignment: CDR1 SEHNR and CDR2 FQNEAQ (reference sequence). V lost 6 bases, J lost 4 bases, and 9 bases lay in between.

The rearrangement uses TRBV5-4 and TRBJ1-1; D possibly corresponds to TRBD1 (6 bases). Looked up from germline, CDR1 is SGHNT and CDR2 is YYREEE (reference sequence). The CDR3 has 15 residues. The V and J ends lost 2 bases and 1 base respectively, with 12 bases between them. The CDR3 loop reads CASSLQTGRNTEAFF. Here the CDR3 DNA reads TGTGCCAGCAGCTTACAAACAGGGCGGAACACTGAAGCTTTCTTT.

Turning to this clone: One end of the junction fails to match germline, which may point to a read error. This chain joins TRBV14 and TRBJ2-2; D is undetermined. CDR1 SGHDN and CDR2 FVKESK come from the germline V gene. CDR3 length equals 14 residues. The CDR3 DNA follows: TGTGCCAGCAGCCAAGCCAGGAACCCCGGGGAGCTGTTTTTT. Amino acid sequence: CASSQARNPGELFF.

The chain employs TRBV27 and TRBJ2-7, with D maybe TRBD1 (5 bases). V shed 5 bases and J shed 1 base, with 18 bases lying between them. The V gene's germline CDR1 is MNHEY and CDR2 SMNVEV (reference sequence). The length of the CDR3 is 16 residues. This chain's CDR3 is CASSISGSFGSYEQYF. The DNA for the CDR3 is TGTGCCAGCAGTATCTCAGGGTCTTTCGGTTCCTACGAGCAGTACTTC.

CDR3 loop: CAIRSPGAENTEAFF. CDR3 DNA: TGTGCCATCAGGAGCCCGGGGGCGGAGAACACTGAAGCTTTCTTT. The chain links TRBV10-3 to TRBJ1-1, with TRBD1 as a possible D gene (6 bases). CDR3 length: 15 amino acids. V dropped 6 bases and J dropped 1 base, with 15 bases sitting between them. Germline assignment: CDR1 ENHRY and CDR2 SYGVKD.

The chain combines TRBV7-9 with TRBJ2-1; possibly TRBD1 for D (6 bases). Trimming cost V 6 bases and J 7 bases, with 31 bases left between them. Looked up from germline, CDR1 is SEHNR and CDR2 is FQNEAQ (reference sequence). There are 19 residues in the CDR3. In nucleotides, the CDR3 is TGTGCCAGCAGTGGGGGCCGTCGACGGGTCCATGAGGGCCGGAATGAGCAGTTCTTC. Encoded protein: CASSGGRRRVHEGRNEQFF.

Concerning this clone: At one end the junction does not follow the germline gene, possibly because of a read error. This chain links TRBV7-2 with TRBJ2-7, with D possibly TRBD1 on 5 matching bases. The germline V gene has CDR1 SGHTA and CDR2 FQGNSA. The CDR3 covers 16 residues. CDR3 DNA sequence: TGTGCAAGCAGCCTCGCCCCGCAGGGTATAGGCTACGAGCAGTACTTC. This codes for CASSLAPQGIGYEQYF.

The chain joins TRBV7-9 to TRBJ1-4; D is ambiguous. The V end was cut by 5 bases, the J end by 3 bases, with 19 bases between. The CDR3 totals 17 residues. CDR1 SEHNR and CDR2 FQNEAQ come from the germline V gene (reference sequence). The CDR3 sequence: CASSGWAETASNEKLFF. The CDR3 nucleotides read TGTGCCAGCAGCGGGTGGGCCGAGACGGCTTCTAATGAAAAACTGTTTTTT.

The CDR3, as DNA: TGTGCCACCCGGGACGGCGAACCCGAGCAGTACTTC. Residues: CATRDGEPEQYF. The chain uses TRBV10-3 and TRBJ2-7; D may be TRBD1 or TRBD2 (5 bases each). The CDR3 extends over 12 amino acids. CDR1 and CDR2 (germline): ENHRY, SYGVKD. V shed 10 bases and J shed 6 bases, with 16 bases lying between them.

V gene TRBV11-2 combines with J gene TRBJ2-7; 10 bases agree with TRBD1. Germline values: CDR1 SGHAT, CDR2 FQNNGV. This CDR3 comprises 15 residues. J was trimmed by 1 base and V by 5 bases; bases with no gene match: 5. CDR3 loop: CASSTGQGESYEQYF. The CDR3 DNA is TGTGCCAGCAGCACAGGACAGGGGGAATCCTACGAGCAGTACTTC.

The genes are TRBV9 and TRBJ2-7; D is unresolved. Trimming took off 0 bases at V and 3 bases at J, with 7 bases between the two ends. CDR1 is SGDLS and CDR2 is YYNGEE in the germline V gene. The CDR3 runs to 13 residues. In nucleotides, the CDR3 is TGTGCCAGCAGCGTAGCCCCGATCTACGAGCAGTACTTC. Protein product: CASSVAPIYEQYF.

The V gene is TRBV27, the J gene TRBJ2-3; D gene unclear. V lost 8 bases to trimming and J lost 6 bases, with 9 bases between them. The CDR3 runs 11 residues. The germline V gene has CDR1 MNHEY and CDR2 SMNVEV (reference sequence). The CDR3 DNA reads TGTGCCAGCCTTGAGGCCGATACGCAGTATTTT. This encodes CASLEADTQYF.

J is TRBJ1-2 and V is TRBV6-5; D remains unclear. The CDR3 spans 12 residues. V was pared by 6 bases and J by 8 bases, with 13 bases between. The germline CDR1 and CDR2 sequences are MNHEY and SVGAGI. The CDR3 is CASSLDAWGYTF. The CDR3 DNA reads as TGTGCCAGCAGCCTCGACGCATGGGGCTACACCTTC.

The CDR3: CASSKGVSGANVLTF. The CDR3 DNA sequence: TGTGCCAGCAGCAAAGGGGTATCTGGGGCCAACGTCCTGACTTTC. The chain couples TRBV7-6 to TRBJ2-6; a weak D match, TRBD1 (5 bases). In germline, CDR1 is SGHVS, CDR2 FNYEAQ. The V gene lost 5 bases and the J gene lost 1 base, with 9 bases spanning the gap. The length of the CDR3 is 15 residues.

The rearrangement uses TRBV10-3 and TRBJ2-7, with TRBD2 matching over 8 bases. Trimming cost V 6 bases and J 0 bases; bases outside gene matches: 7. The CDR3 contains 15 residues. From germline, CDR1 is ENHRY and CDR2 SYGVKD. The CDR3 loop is CAIRSSGIPSYEQYF. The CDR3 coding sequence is TGTGCCATCAGAAGTAGCGGGATCCCCTCCTACGAGCAGTACTTC.

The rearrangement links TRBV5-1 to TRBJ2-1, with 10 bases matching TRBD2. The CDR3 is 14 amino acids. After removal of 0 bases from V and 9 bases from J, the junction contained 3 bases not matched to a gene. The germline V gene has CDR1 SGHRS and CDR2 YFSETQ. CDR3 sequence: CASSLAAGGAEQFF. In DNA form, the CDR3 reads TGCGCCAGCAGCTTGGCAGCGGGAGGGGCTGAGCAGTTCTTC.

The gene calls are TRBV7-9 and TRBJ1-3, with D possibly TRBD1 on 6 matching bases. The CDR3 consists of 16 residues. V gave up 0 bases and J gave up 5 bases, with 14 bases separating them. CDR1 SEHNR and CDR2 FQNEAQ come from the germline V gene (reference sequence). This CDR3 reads CASSLAQGRRRNTIYF. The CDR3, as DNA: TGTGCCAGCAGCTTAGCGCAGGGGAGACGGAGAAACACCATATATTTT.

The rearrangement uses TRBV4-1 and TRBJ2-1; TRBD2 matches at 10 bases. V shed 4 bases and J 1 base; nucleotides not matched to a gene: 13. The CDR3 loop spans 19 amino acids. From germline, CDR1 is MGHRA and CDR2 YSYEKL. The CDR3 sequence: CASSPLEGYSGRSYNEQFF. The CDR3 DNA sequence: TGCGCCAGCAGCCCCCTTGAAGGGTATAGCGGGAGGTCCTACAATGAGCAGTTCTTC.